The 31 T cell receptor beta chains listed next were all sequenced from one sample in a study of blood T cell repertoires in COVID-19. Clones were read by immunoSEQ multiplex PCR, and TCRdb kept only the in-frame ones, dropping some. The table lists about 170,000 clones, approximately 82% of them singletons. The sequenced material came from PBMCs or T cells enriched from blood (not recorded which). These receptors were obtained from a woman aged 50 to 60 who had recovered from COVID-19.

The chain has TRBV10-3 and TRBJ2-3, with unresolved D. Per germline, CDR1 ENHRY and CDR2 SYGVKD. The length of the CDR3 is 14 residues. The V end lost 4 bases, the J end lost 4 bases, and 12 bases lay between the germline ends. CDR3 sequence reads: CAISGRENADTQYF. The DNA for the CDR3 is TGTGCCATCAGTGGTCGAGAAAACGCAGATACGCAGTATTTT.

The rearrangement links TRBV5-6 to TRBJ2-3; TRBD2 might be the D (6 bases). The CDR3 runs 17 residues. V was pared by 4 bases and J by 0 bases, with 18 bases between. Germline lookup yields CDR1 SGHDT and CDR2 YYEEEE. DNA of the CDR3: TGTGCCAGCAGCCTTTGGACTATCAGTATGAGCACAGATACGCAGTATTTT. Protein: CASSLWTISMSTDTQYF.

V and J are TRBV27 and TRBJ2-7, with D perhaps matching TRBD2 (5 bases). The V end was cut by 2 bases, the J end by 1 base, with 9 bases between. The CDR3 sequence is 14 residues long. Germline assignment: CDR1 MNHEY and CDR2 SMNVEV (reference sequence). In DNA form, the CDR3 reads TGTGCCAGCAGTTTACGACTACATTCCTACGAGCAGTACGTC. Amino acids: CASSLRLHSYEQYV.

This clone was seen just once. This chain links TRBV7-2 with TRBJ2-3; 8 bases are shared with TRBD1. Germline V gene lookup returns CDR1 SGHTA and CDR2 FQGNSA. There are 15 residues in the CDR3. The ends lost 5 bases at V and 0 bases at J; junction bases unmatched: 4. The CDR3, as DNA: TGTGCCAGCAGCCGGACAGGGACTAGCACAGATACGCAGTATTTT. Translating gives CASSRTGTSTDTQYF.

The chain employs TRBV7-2 and TRBJ1-1; D not resolved. Germline CDR1 and CDR2: SGHTA and FQGNSA. The V end lost 7 bases, the J end lost 1 base, and 10 bases lay between the germline ends. This CDR3 is 13 amino acids long. The CDR3 bases are TGTGCCAGCAAAGAACAAAGGAACACTGAAGCTTTCTTT. Protein product: CASKEQRNTEAFF.

The chain combines TRBV19 with TRBJ1-2; a weak D match, TRBD1 (5 bases). Trimming took 6 bases from V and 2 from J, leaving 13 bases between them. There are 14 residues in the CDR3. Germline CDR1 is LNHDA and CDR2 is SQIVND (reference sequence). The CDR3 is CASRAFGANYGYTF. The DNA of the CDR3 is TGTGCCAGTAGAGCTTTTGGGGCAAACTATGGCTACACCTTC.

This chain joins TRBV11-3 and TRBJ2-5; unclear D gene. Germline V CDR1 and CDR2: SGHNT, YENEEA. CDR3 size: 13 residues. V was shortened by 5 bases and J by 4 bases, with 11 bases between the two germline ends. The CDR3 reads CASSLGQAETQYF. CDR3 coding DNA: TGTGCCAGCAGCCTCGGCCAGGCAGAGACCCAGTACTTC.

This chain connects TRBV11-2 to TRBJ1-4, with D uncertain. Germline V lookup: CDR1 SGHAT, CDR2 FQNNGV. The V gene lost 1 base and the J gene lost 3 bases, with 6 bases spanning the gap. The CDR3 has 14 amino acids. In DNA form, the CDR3 reads TGTGCCAGCAGCTTAGTTACGGCTAATGAAAAACTGTTTTTT. Amino acid sequence: CASSLVTANEKLFF.

This clone was detected only a few times. CDR3 protein: CASSTEAGVDEQFF. CDR3 in DNA: TGTGCCAGCAGCACCGAAGCGGGAGTTGATGAGCAGTTCTTC. The chain carries TRBV11-3 and TRBJ2-1, with 8 bases identical to TRBD2. The CDR3 covers 14 residues. CDR1 is SGHNT, CDR2 YENEEA, per germline. V dropped 5 bases and J dropped 8; count of bases not matched to a gene: 8.

The genes are TRBV15 and TRBJ1-5; the D gene is possibly TRBD1 (6 bases). The germline CDR1 and CDR2 sequences are LNHNV and YYDKDF (reference sequence). V lost 3 bases and J 2 bases, leaving 11 bases between the germline ends. The CDR3 contains 15 residues. CDR3 nucleotides: TGTGCCACCAGCAGCAGGGGATGGGGCAATCAGCCCCAGCATTTT. It translates to CATSSRGWGNQPQHF.

This clone was found a few times. The chain has TRBV2 and TRBJ1-1, with a possible D match to TRBD1 (6 bases). The V end was cut by 5 bases, the J end by 0 bases, with 19 bases between. The CDR3 runs 17 residues. Germline CDR1 reads SNHLY; CDR2 reads FYNNEI. The CDR3 region has the DNA TGTGCCAGCAGTTACCCCAGAGTCGGACAGATGAACACTGAAGCTTTCTTT. Residues: CASSYPRVGQMNTEAFF.

The gene calls are TRBV30 and TRBJ1-5, with 12 nucleotides matching TRBD1. Unmatched junction bases numbered 8, after V lost 3 bases and J lost 2 bases. From germline, CDR1 is GTSNPN and CDR2 SVGIG (reference sequence). CDR3 length equals 17 residues. CDR3 sequence (DNA): TGTGCCTGGAGAGCCGGGACAGGGGGCGGGCGCAATCAGCCCCAGCATTTT. Its protein product is CAWRAGTGGGRNQPQHF.

The chain uses TRBV19 and TRBJ2-2; maybe TRBD2 (6 bases). The germline V gene has CDR1 LNHDA and CDR2 SQIVND (reference sequence). The CDR3 consists of 17 residues. Trimming pared 4 bases from V and 0 bases from J, leaving 15 bases between. The CDR3 nucleotides are TGTGCCAGTAGTAATCCGCGGGGACGCCCGAACACCGGGGAGCTGTTTTTT. It codes for CASSNPRGRPNTGELFF.

The V gene is TRBV5-1, the J gene TRBJ2-2; 7 nucleotides agree with TRBD1. The CDR3 has 16 amino acids. From germline, CDR1 is SGHRS and CDR2 YFSETQ. Germline trimming cut 1 base from V and 5 bases from J; bases unmatched to any gene: 8. The CDR3 protein is CASSLSSGTVTGELFF. For the CDR3, the DNA is TGCGCCAGCAGCTTGAGCTCCGGGACAGTTACCGGGGAGCTGTTTTTT.

The chain recombines TRBV7-9 with TRBJ2-3, with D unclear. The CDR3 is 13 residues long. Looked up from germline, CDR1 is SEHNR and CDR2 is FQNEAQ (reference sequence). Between the trimmed V and J ends, which lost 5 bases and 5 bases, there was a span of 11 bases. In DNA form, the CDR3 reads TGTGCCAGCAGCCCGAGGCTGGGAGATACGCAGTATTTT. This gives the protein CASSPRLGDTQYF.

The chain recombines TRBV7-2 with TRBJ1-5; D perhaps matches TRBD1 (6 bases). V lost 5 bases to trimming and J lost 8 bases, with 13 bases between them. The CDR3 is 13 residues long. In germline, CDR1 is SGHTA, CDR2 FQGNSA. In DNA, the CDR3 is TGTGCCAGCAGCCCCGGACAGTCAGAGCCCCAGCATTTT. Protein product: CASSPGQSEPQHF.

A note on this clone: Other DNA sequences of this sample code for an identical CDR3. This sequence joins TRBV12-3 or TRBV12-4 and TRBJ2-3; no definite D call. The V end was cut by 3 bases, the J end by 1 base, with 5 bases between. This CDR3 contains 13 residues. The CDR3, as DNA: TGTGCCAGCAGTTTCCGAGGCACAGATACGCAGTATTTT. As protein: CASSFRGTDTQYF.

V gene TRBV29-1 combines with J gene TRBJ1-1, with D hard to call. CDR3 size: 14 residues. Trimming removed 1 base from V and 7 bases from J, with 16 bases in between. Germline values: CDR1 SQVTM, CDR2 ANQGSEA. CDR3 region: CSVEAAVGLGEAFF. The CDR3 DNA reads TGCAGCGTTGAAGCAGCGGTGGGTCTAGGTGAAGCTTTCTTT.

The chain combines TRBV6-5 with TRBJ1-2; 10 bases are shared with TRBD1. The CDR3 has 15 amino acids. The J segment lost 3 bases and the V segment lost 5 bases, leaving 6 bases of the junction unmatched. Germline V CDR1 and CDR2: MNHEY, SVGAGI. CDR3 sequence: CASSTTGGAYYGYTF. For the CDR3, the DNA is TGTGCCAGCAGTACGACAGGGGGCGCGTACTATGGCTACACCTTC.

The chain combines TRBV2 with TRBJ1-1, with 7 bases matching TRBD1. V was clipped by 11 bases and J by 3 bases; unmatched bases: 12. Germline V gene data show CDR1 as SNHLY and CDR2 as FYNNEI. This CDR3 comprises 14 residues. CDR3 DNA: TGTGCCGGTAAAGGAAGGCAGGGGGACACTGAAGCTTTCTTT. Translating it yields CAGKGRQGDTEAFF.

The CDR3 sequence is CASSLHGQDTQYF. The CDR3 region has the DNA TGTGCCAGCAGCCTCCACGGACAAGATACGCAGTATTTT. The chain employs TRBV3-1 (or the pseudogene TRBV3-2) and TRBJ2-3, with a tentative D call TRBD1 (5 bases). Trimming took off 4 bases at V and 5 bases at J, with 10 bases between the two ends. The CDR3 is 13 residues long. Germline V lookup: CDR1 LGHDT, CDR2 YNNKEL (reference sequence).

The chain has TRBV6-6 and TRBJ2-2, with 13 bases fitting TRBD2. The germline gives CDR1 MNHNY, CDR2 SVGAGI (reference sequence). The length of the CDR3 is 16 residues. Trimming at V came to 6 bases and at J to 3 bases, leaving 4 bases not matched to a gene. This CDR3 reads CASSLGLAGDTGELFF. Here the CDR3 DNA reads TGTGCCAGCAGCCTCGGACTAGCGGGAGACACCGGGGAGCTGTTTTTT.

The genes are TRBV7-2 and TRBJ2-2, with D unclear. Trimming shortened V by 9 bases and J by 7 bases, and 6 bases separated the two germline ends. Germline V CDR1 and CDR2: SGHTA, FQGNSA. The CDR3 sequence is 10 residues long. The CDR3 is CASNGGELFF. The CDR3 coding sequence is TGTGCCAGTAACGGCGGGGAGCTGTTTTTT.

This chain connects TRBV19 to TRBJ1-6; 9 nucleotides match TRBD1. The CDR3 covers 16 residues. Germline values: CDR1 LNHDA, CDR2 SQIVND (reference sequence). V dropped 4 bases and J dropped 8; count of bases not matched to a gene: 9. The CDR3 DNA reads as TGTGCCAGTAGTACTACAACTACAGGGGGCTATTCACCCCTCCACTTT. It codes for CASSTTTTGGYSPLHF.

The chain is built from TRBV7-2 and TRBJ1-1, with 9 bases lining up with TRBD1. Unmatched junction bases numbered 12, after V lost 5 bases and J lost 5 bases. From germline, CDR1 is SGHTA and CDR2 FQGNSA. This CDR3 region has 16 residues. The CDR3 DNA is TGTGCCAGCAGCCGCCATCAACAGGGGGCGAGGACTGAAGCTTTCTTT. It codes for CASSRHQQGARTEAFF.

V gene TRBV7-9 combines with J gene TRBJ2-1; 11 bases map to TRBD2. The CDR3 has 17 amino acids. The germline gives CDR1 SEHNR, CDR2 FQNEAQ (reference sequence). The ends lost 8 bases at V and 6 bases at J; junction bases unmatched: 15. In DNA, the CDR3 is TGTGCCAGCTCCCGAACCGGGCTAGCGGGAGGCCTCAATGAGCAGTTCTTC. Its translation is CASSRTGLAGGLNEQFF.

This clone has just one count. The chain uses TRBV6-2 or TRBV6-3 and TRBJ1-5; D gene uncertain. Germline V gives CDR1 MNHEY, CDR2 SVGEGT. V was trimmed by 2 bases and J by 7 bases, leaving 18 bases between them. CDR3 length equals 16 residues. CDR3 nucleotides: TGTGCCAGCAGTTACCCCTTTAACAGCCCGGTCCAGCCCCAGCATTTT. This translates into CASSYPFNSPVQPQHF.

The CDR3 coding sequence is TGTGCCAGCTCACCACCGAACAGGGTTAACAATGAGCAGTTCTTC. Its protein product is CASSPPNRVNNEQFF. The chain carries TRBV18 and TRBJ2-1; possibly TRBD1 for D (6 bases). V was cut by 0 bases and J by 5 bases, with 11 bases left in between. Germline CDR1 and CDR2: KGHSH and LQKENI. The CDR3 loop spans 15 amino acids. The full variable domain, rest sourced from reference TRBV18 and TRBJ2-1, is NAGVMQNPRHLVRRRGQEARLRCSPMKGHSHVYWYRQLPEEGLKFMVYLQKENIIDESGMPKERFSAEFPKEGPSILRIQQVVRGDSAAYFCASSPPNRVNNEQFFGPGTRLTVL.

This clone was seen only a few times. This chain connects TRBV19 to TRBJ2-5; D is possibly TRBD1 (5 bases). V shed 7 bases and J shed 3 bases, with 9 bases lying between them. Germline values: CDR1 LNHDA, CDR2 SQIVND (reference sequence). The CDR3 extends over 12 amino acids. The CDR3 coding sequence is TGTGCCAGTAAGAGCAGGGAAGAGACCCAGTACTTC. It encodes CASKSREETQYF.

The chain carries TRBV12-3 or TRBV12-4 and TRBJ1-2, with D possibly matching TRBD1 (5 bases). This CDR3 contains 13 residues. Trimming removed 7 bases at V and 4 bases at J, with 13 bases between. CDR3 nucleotide sequence: TGTGCCAGCACCTTTAGGGGCCTCTATGGCTACACCTTC. This sequence encodes CASTFRGLYGYTF.

This clone was detected a few times. The chain carries TRBV27 and TRBJ1-1; TRBD1 might be the D (6 bases). The ends were cut back, 4 bases at V and 1 base at J, with 10 bases in the middle. Germline V gene data show CDR1 as MNHEY and CDR2 as SMNVEV (reference sequence). The CDR3 is made up of 14 amino acids. CDR3 sequence: CASSSDRRNTEAFF. The DNA for the CDR3 is TGTGCCAGCAGTTCCGACAGGCGGAACACTGAAGCTTTCTTT.